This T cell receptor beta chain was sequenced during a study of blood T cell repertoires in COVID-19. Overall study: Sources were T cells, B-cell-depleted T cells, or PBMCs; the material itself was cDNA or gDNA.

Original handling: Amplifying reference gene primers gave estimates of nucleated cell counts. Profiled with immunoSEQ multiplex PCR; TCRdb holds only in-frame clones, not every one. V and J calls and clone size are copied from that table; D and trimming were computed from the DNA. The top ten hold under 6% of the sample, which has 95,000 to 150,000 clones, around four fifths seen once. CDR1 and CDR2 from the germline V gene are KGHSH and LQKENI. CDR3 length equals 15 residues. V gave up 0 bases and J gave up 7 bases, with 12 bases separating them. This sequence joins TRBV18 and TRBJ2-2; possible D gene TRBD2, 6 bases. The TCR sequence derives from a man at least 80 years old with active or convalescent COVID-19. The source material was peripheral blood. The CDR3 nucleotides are TGTGCCAGCTCACCACCTAGCCGGGGGTTCGGGGAGCTGTTTTTT. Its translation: CASSPPSRGFGELFF.